The next 16 T cell receptor beta chains were all read from a single sample in a study of blood T cell repertoires in COVID-19. Clones were sequenced by immunoSEQ multiplex PCR, and TCRdb holds only the in-frame ones, with some missing. There are about 250,000 clones in the sample; around 89% occur only once, and roughly 0.8% lies in the top ten. The sequencing sample was made of peripheral blood. Source of these receptors: a man younger than 45 with acute or convalescent COVID-19.

This rearrangement joins TRBV4-2 to TRBJ2-7, with 8 bases matching TRBD2. Germline loops: CDR1 LGHNA, CDR2 YNFKEQ. The CDR3 sequence is 17 residues long. V lost 0 bases to trimming and J lost 5 bases; unmatched junction nucleotides: 12. As DNA, the CDR3 is TGTGCCAGCAGCCAAGAAGGAGGAGTAGCGGGATTTAACGAGCAGTACTTC. Translated, it gives CASSQEGGVAGFNEQYF.

This chain links TRBV7-9 with TRBJ1-1; D might be TRBD1 (5 bases). In germline, CDR1 is SEHNR, CDR2 FQNEAQ (reference sequence). V lost 1 base, J lost 1 base, and 7 bases lay in between. The CDR3 has 14 amino acids. This CDR3 is CASSLVGANTEAFF. The CDR3 nucleotides are TGTGCCAGCAGCTTAGTAGGGGCGAACACTGAAGCTTTCTTT. Full variable domain (outside the CDR3, taken from reference TRBV7-9 and TRBJ1-1): DTGVSQNPRHKITKRGQNVTFRCDPISEHNRLYWYRQTLGQGPEFLTYFQNEAQLEKSRLLSDRFSAERPKGSFSTLEIQRTEQGDSAMYLCASSLVGANTEAFFGQGTRLTVV.

This chain uses TRBV18 with TRBJ1-1, with 9 bases that match TRBD1. Germline loops: CDR1 KGHSH, CDR2 LQKENI. V lost 6 bases, J lost 7 bases, and 9 bases stayed unmatched. This CDR3 has 14 residues. The CDR3: CASSSGTGPFEAFF. CDR3 nucleotide sequence: TGTGCCAGCTCTTCCGGGACAGGGCCCTTTGAAGCTTTCTTT.

The V call is TRBV5-1, the J call TRBJ2-3; the match to TRBD2 covers 8 bases. CDR1 and CDR2 from the germline V gene are SGHRS and YFSETQ. V was pared by 0 bases and J by 0 bases, with 12 bases of the junction left unmatched. This CDR3 has 19 residues. The CDR3 protein is CASSLAPGLAGPSTDTQYF. The CDR3 bases are TGCGCCAGCAGCTTGGCTCCAGGGTTAGCGGGGCCTAGCACAGATACGCAGTATTTT.

This clone appeared a few times. The V gene is TRBV10-3, the J gene TRBJ2-1; 8 nucleotides align to TRBD2. Germline V gene lookup returns CDR1 ENHRY and CDR2 SYGVKD. V was clipped by 11 bases and J by 7 bases; unmatched bases: 7. The CDR3 is 12 residues long. The CDR3 nucleotides read TGTGCCGCGGGGGGTCTACGAAATGAGCAGTTCTTC. This encodes CAAGGLRNEQFF.

The chain joins TRBV9 to TRBJ1-6; perhaps TRBD1 as D (5 bases). The CDR3 spans 15 residues. V was clipped by 0 bases and J by 7 bases, with 11 bases between them. CDR1 is SGDLS, CDR2 YYNGEE, per germline. The CDR3 reads CASSVATGRNSPLHF. CDR3 nucleotide sequence: TGTGCCAGCAGCGTAGCTACAGGAAGGAATTCACCCCTCCACTTT. Full variable domain (rest looked up from reference TRBV9 and TRBJ1-6): DSGVTQTPKHLITATGQRVTLRCSPRSGDLSVYWYQQSLDQGLQFLIQYYNGEERAKGNILERFSAQQFPDLHSELNLSSLELGDSALYFCASSVATGRNSPLHFGNGTRLTVT.

The chain uses TRBV27 and TRBJ1-5, with a tentative D call TRBD1 (6 bases). Germline V gene sequence: CDR1 MNHEY, CDR2 SMNVEV (reference sequence). The CDR3 loop spans 16 amino acids. V gave up 4 bases and J gave up 1 base, with 14 bases separating them. The CDR3 sequence: CASSSKTGLSNQPQHF. CDR3 coding DNA: TGTGCCAGCAGTTCTAAGACAGGATTGAGCAATCAGCCCCAGCATTTT.

This chain connects TRBV29-1 to TRBJ1-1, with TRBD1 matching 8 bases. The CDR3 length is 12 residues. Per the germline V gene, CDR1 is SQVTM and CDR2 is ANQGSEA. The V and J ends lost 4 bases and 4 bases, in that order; junction bases with no gene match: 2. The CDR3, as DNA: TGCAGCGTTGGGACAGGGTTCACTGAAGCTTTCTTT. This encodes CSVGTGFTEAFF.

This chain joins TRBV19 and TRBJ2-3, with 13 bases that match TRBD2. The CDR3 totals 15 residues. With 5 bases clipped from V and 9 bases from J, the junction kept 8 bases outside the gene matches. Germline CDR1 is LNHDA and CDR2 is SQIVND (reference sequence). CDR3 region: CASSALAGGSGTQYF. The CDR3 DNA follows: TGTGCCAGTAGTGCACTAGCGGGAGGGTCAGGGACGCAGTATTTT.

Comments on this clone: Without the conserved terminal phenylalanine or tryptophan, this CDR3 likely stems from a read error. It is unclear where the CDR3 begins or ends on the DNA, so no DNA is shown, and the CDR3 is as TCRdb lists it. The chain recombines TRBV12-3 or TRBV12-4 with TRBJ1-3; TRBD1 is the table's D call, not checked against the DNA. The CDR3 is made up of 11 amino acids, end residues included. CDR3 amino acids: CASSLNRAFRL.

The rearrangement links TRBV19 to TRBJ1-2; a possible D gene is TRBD1 (5 bases). The CDR3 is made up of 14 amino acids. Trimming removed 7 bases at V and 6 bases at J, with 18 bases between. Germline V gives CDR1 LNHDA, CDR2 SQIVND (reference sequence). The CDR3 protein is CASNLKGALDGYTF. The CDR3 DNA is TGTGCCAGTAATCTAAAAGGGGCTTTAGATGGCTACACCTTC.

The chain combines TRBV4-1 with TRBJ1-2; D uncertain. The CDR3 is made up of 17 amino acids. V lost 1 base and J lost 0, with 15 bases in between. Germline V lookup: CDR1 MGHRA, CDR2 YSYEKL. The CDR3 DNA reads as TGCGCCAGCAGCCAAGGGACTAGCGGTAATACTAACTATGGCTACACCTTC. Translation gives CASSQGTSGNTNYGYTF.

The rearrangement joins TRBV9 to TRBJ2-3; 7 bases align to TRBD2. The length of the CDR3 is 17 residues. Trimming took 4 bases from V and 2 from J; bases not matched to a gene: 13. Germline V CDR1 and CDR2: SGDLS, YYNGEE. DNA for the CDR3: TGTGCCAGCAGCCCCGGGAGGTCGTCAGTATTCACAGATACGCAGTATTTT. Translation gives CASSPGRSSVFTDTQYF.

This clone has more than one count but fewer than ten. CDR3 DNA sequence: TGTGCCATCAGTGATTCCCAGGGGAACACTGAAGCTTTCTTT. Amino acid sequence: CAISDSQGNTEAFF. The genes are TRBV10-3 and TRBJ1-1; the D gene is possibly TRBD1 (5 bases). The CDR3 length is 14 residues. Between the trimmed V and J ends, which lost 3 bases and 1 base, there was a span of 9 bases. Germline loops: CDR1 ENHRY, CDR2 SYGVKD.

This chain links TRBV6-1 with TRBJ1-5; unclear D gene. The CDR3 contains 15 residues. The germline V gene encodes CDR1 MNHNS and CDR2 SASEGT. Trimming cost V 1 base and J 1 base, with 8 bases left between them. The CDR3: CASSEVSLSNQPQHF. The CDR3 DNA reads TGTGCCAGCAGTGAAGTCTCCCTGAGCAATCAGCCCCAGCATTTT.

The chain joins TRBV2 to TRBJ1-6; TRBD1 matches 9 bases. CDR1 is SNHLY, CDR2 FYNNEI, per germline. V was clipped by 6 bases and J by 6 bases; unmatched bases: 3. The CDR3 has 14 residues. The CDR3 DNA sequence: TGTGCCAGCAGCAGGGACAGGGCTAATTCACCCCTCCACTTT. This sequence encodes CASSRDRANSPLHF.